This TCR beta chain was retrieved from a study of T cell clonotyping in hematopoietic cell transplantation (dated by TCRdb to the early 2020s). Background on the whole study: The study collected roughly 150 blood samples from under 45 consecutive transplant recipients and their related donors. Patients were recruited between September 2015 and early 2017 and followed until September 2020 or death.

TCR beta CDR3 regions were amplified from genomic DNA with the immunoSEQ assay, a bias-controlled multiplex PCR using V- and J-specific primers. A proprietary barcode and Illumina adapter sequences were added to the CDR3 amplicons in a second PCR step. An Illumina MiSeq instrument was used to sequence the CDR3 libraries. In the source study's methods: Export and quality control were performed with immunoSEQ Analyzer 3.0, and downstream analyses were performed with R Bioconductor and Immunarch. Only productive rearrangements in the normalized downsampled data set went into calculating the repertoire metrics. Clonotypes larger than 5 templates in the normalized cohort were defined as pathologically expanded. The Inverse Simpson Index was used to measure repertoire diversity. To capture all clonotypes, CMV-specificity analyses were performed on the non-normalized data set. The table was pulled from immuneACCESS by TCRdb, which kept in-frame rearrangements only. Such tables lose some clones; where checked, under half of the loss comes from unresolved V genes, and the rest has no known cause. V and J calls and clone size are those listed in that table; D and trimming were worked out from the DNA. This sample is represented by roughly 5,000 clones; around 80% of them were singletons. The ten largest make up about a fifth of the sample.

The paper as a whole reports these results and caveats: Sample size was limited, and cells were not sorted, so CD4 and CD8 repertoire contributions could not be separated. A decrease in recipient TCR diversity was observed after transplant, and a progressive increase in pathologically expanded clonotypes was seen from day 30 to day 180. Inverse Simpson Index values from donors and from recipients before transplant predicted broader TCR repertoire diversity after transplant. Only a small fraction of recipient repertoires overlapped donor repertoires, with over 97% appearing de novo at the given depth.

The CDR3 starts with the cysteine, ends with the phenylalanine, and has 14 residues. This entry keeps only the CDR3 DNA: 42 bases, framed from base 1. The junction shows trimming of 4 bases on V and 0 bases on J, plus 8 bases between the germline ends. CDR1 and CDR2, per the germline V gene, are SGHAT and FQNNGV. A word on this clone: What this receptor recognizes is not known. The sample holds no much larger clone one base away, and base qualities are not on file.

The time point label for this specimen denotes: 100 days after allo-HCT. Recipient blood was collected about 28 days before transplant and at days 30, 100 and 180 after transplant. Nuclei Lysis Solution was used to extract genomic DNA from fresh or cryopreserved unfractionated peripheral blood mononuclear cells. The chain couples TRBV11-2 to TRBJ2-3; the D gene is unclear. The clonotype originates from a male patient aged 60-70 years who had an allogeneic stem cell transplant, so T cells may come from the graft donor. Some clones in this sample may be carry-over from other donors' samples. Sequences were derived from peripheral blood mononuclear cells, sampled 100 days after allogeneic stem cell transplant. The nucleotides are TGTGCCAGCAGCTCTCGTGGGAGCACAGATACGCAGTATTTT. Translated, it gives CASSSRGSTDTQYF.